These T cell receptor beta chains were read from a single sample in a study of blood T cell repertoires in COVID-19. The method was immunoSEQ multiplex PCR; TCRdb's version includes in-frame clones alone and lacks a portion of them. The table has around 250,000 clones, 90% to 95% seen once. Sequenced input: PBMCs or T cells enriched from blood (not recorded which). These receptors all come from a human donor in a cohort exposed to, infected with or recovered from COVID-19 (not recorded which). The donor label of this sample is uncertain. Each CDR3 is given with its conserved first and last residue. The D gene is left open where the match is weak. A clone size is listed for some rows: how often the clone was seen (once, few, many), or a class if it is expanded.

d_gene: TRBD1
j_gene: TRBJ2-1
abundance: -
v_gene: TRBV7-8
CDR3nt: TGTGCCAGCAGGCGGGATGACAGGGGATGGAATGAGCAGTTCTTC
CDR3aa: CASRRDDRGWNEQFF

d_gene: -
j_gene: TRBJ1-4
abundance: -
v_gene: TRBV6-2/TRBV6-3
CDR3nt: TGTGCCAGCAGTTACTCTGTCCGCGGGCGAGGAAAACTGTTTTTT
CDR3aa: CASSYSVRGRGKLFF

d_gene: -
j_gene: TRBJ2-5
abundance: -
v_gene: TRBV3-1/TRBV3-2
CDR3nt: TGTGCCAGCAGCGAAAGGGCCTTTGCGGGGAGCCAAGAGACCCAGTACTTC
CDR3aa: CASSERAFAGSQETQYF

d_gene: -
j_gene: TRBJ1-1
abundance: -
v_gene: TRBV2
CDR3nt: TGTGCCAGCACCGGGAGAAGGAACACTGAAGCTTTCTTT
CDR3aa: CASTGRRNTEAFF

d_gene: TRBD1
j_gene: TRBJ1-1
abundance: -
v_gene: TRBV25-1
CDR3nt: TGTGCCAGCAGTTTGACAGGGGGCACTGAAGCTTTCTTT
CDR3aa: CASSLTGGTEAFF

d_gene: -
j_gene: TRBJ1-1
abundance: -
v_gene: TRBV2
CDR3nt: TGTGCCAGCAGCGATGCCTTAAGAGGACAGACTAACACTGAAGCTTTCTTT
CDR3aa: CASSDALRGQTNTEAFF

d_gene: -
j_gene: TRBJ1-6
abundance: -
v_gene: TRBV6-4
CDR3nt: TGTGCCAGCAGTGTGAAATCAGGGGATTCACCCCTCCACTTT
CDR3aa: CASSVKSGDSPLHF

d_gene: TRBD1
j_gene: TRBJ2-7
abundance: -
v_gene: TRBV7-2
CDR3nt: TGTGCCAGCAGCTTTACAGGGGGCGCGCGCGAGCAGTACTTC
CDR3aa: CASSFTGGAREQYF

d_gene: TRBD2
j_gene: TRBJ2-7
abundance: -
v_gene: TRBV18
CDR3nt: TGTGCCAGCTCACCAGGTACACTAGCGGCAACCTACGAGCAGTACTTC
CDR3aa: CASSPGTLAATYEQYF

d_gene: -
j_gene: TRBJ1-5
abundance: -
v_gene: TRBV27
CDR3nt: TGTGCCAGCAAAAGACAGGGCAATCAGCCCCAGCATTTT
CDR3aa: CASKRQGNQPQHF

d_gene: TRBD1
j_gene: TRBJ2-1
abundance: -
v_gene: TRBV3-1/TRBV3-2
CDR3nt: TGTGCCAGCAGCCACCCCGGACAGGGCACCTACAATGAGCAGTTCTTC
CDR3aa: CASSHPGQGTYNEQFF

d_gene: -
j_gene: TRBJ1-2
abundance: -
v_gene: TRBV7-2
CDR3nt: TGTGCCAGCACCCGCTTCCTACAGGGTATTCAAGGCTACACCTTC
CDR3aa: CASTRFLQGIQGYTF

d_gene: -
j_gene: TRBJ2-7
abundance: once
v_gene: TRBV9
CDR3nt: TGTGCCAGCAGCGTAGCTCCGGGGAGGCCCTACGAGCAGTACTTC
CDR3aa: CASSVAPGRPYEQYF

d_gene: -
j_gene: TRBJ1-1
abundance: -
v_gene: TRBV19
CDR3nt: TGTGCCAGTAGTATGGACCAGGGTAATAGTGTCCCTGAAGCTTTCTTT
CDR3aa: CASSMDQGNSVPEAFF

d_gene: -
j_gene: TRBJ2-5
abundance: -
v_gene: TRBV27
CDR3nt: TGTGCCAGCAGTCTTACAGGGCGGAGGGAGACCCAGTACTTC
CDR3aa: CASSLTGRRETQYF

d_gene: TRBD1
j_gene: TRBJ1-6
abundance: -
v_gene: TRBV5-4
CDR3nt: TGTGCCAGCAGCTTGGGACAGGGTTATAATTCACCCCTCCACTTT
CDR3aa: CASSLGQGYNSPLHF

d_gene: TRBD2
j_gene: TRBJ2-7
abundance: once
v_gene: TRBV5-1
CDR3nt: TGCGCCAGCAGCTTGGACGGGGAGGGGACCTACGAGCAGTACTTC
CDR3aa: CASSLDGEGTYEQYF

d_gene: TRBD1
j_gene: TRBJ1-1
abundance: -
v_gene: TRBV5-1
CDR3nt: TGCGCCAGCAGCCTGACGGGACAGGTCACTGAAGCTTTCTTT
CDR3aa: CASSLTGQVTEAFF

d_gene: -
j_gene: TRBJ2-2
abundance: -
v_gene: TRBV18
CDR3nt: TGTGCCAGCTCACCACAGGGGGACACCGGGGAGCTGTTTTTT
CDR3aa: CASSPQGDTGELFF

d_gene: -
j_gene: TRBJ1-5
abundance: -
v_gene: TRBV19
CDR3nt: TGTGCCAGTAGTATGAGACAGGTTTCTTATAGCAATCAGCCCCAGCATTTT
CDR3aa: CASSMRQVSYSNQPQHF

d_gene: -
j_gene: TRBJ2-1
abundance: -
v_gene: TRBV3-1/TRBV3-2
CDR3nt: TGTGCCAGCAGCACTTACAATGAGCAGTTCTTC
CDR3aa: CASSTYNEQFF

d_gene: TRBD1
j_gene: TRBJ1-1
abundance: -
v_gene: TRBV5-6
CDR3nt: TGTGCCAGCAGCTTAGACAGGGGACTCGGTGAAGCTTTCTTT
CDR3aa: CASSLDRGLGEAFF

d_gene: -
j_gene: TRBJ2-3
abundance: -
v_gene: TRBV5-1
CDR3nt: TGCGCCAGCAGCTCGGGGGAGTCCACAGATACGCAGTATTTT
CDR3aa: CASSSGESTDTQYF

d_gene: TRBD1
j_gene: TRBJ2-7
abundance: -
v_gene: TRBV5-5
CDR3nt: TGTGCCAGCAGCTTGGGACAGGGACGCCTCTACGAGCAGTACTTC
CDR3aa: CASSLGQGRLYEQYF

d_gene: TRBD1
j_gene: TRBJ2-5
abundance: -
v_gene: TRBV3-1/TRBV3-2
CDR3nt: TGTGCCAGCAGCCAAGTCGGCCAGGGGGCGGAGACCCAGTACTTC
CDR3aa: CASSQVGQGAETQYF

d_gene: -
j_gene: TRBJ1-1
abundance: -
v_gene: TRBV2
CDR3nt: TGTGCCAGCAGGGGGACATACTTCAACACTGAAGCTTTCTTT
CDR3aa: CASRGTYFNTEAFF